This record looks at one T cell receptor (beta chain) sequence and its context. This clonotype is hyperexpanded (1% or more). Its antigen is not yet known. Qualities for individual bases were not recorded, and no much larger clone is one base off. The sample comes from a study of RUNX1 and TCR beta rearrangement in T-cell leukemia (dated by TCRdb to 2019 to 2021). Regarding the complete study: The study compared TCR beta rearrangements and CDR3 junctions in 13 T-ALLs carrying mono-allelic acquired RUNX1 mutations versus approximately 10 RUNX1 wildtype T-ALLs. TCR rearrangements were assessed by Genescan analysis after EuroClonality multiplex PCR on genomic DNA. The multicentric trials were GRAALL-2003 and GRAALL-2005. Human T-ALL TCR beta rearrangements were analyzed to compare with results from a Runx1 knockout mouse model. Every RUNX1 mutation in the mutated group was heterozygous, with some eleven located in the Runt homology domain and a few in the transactivation domain. The RUNX1 wildtype T-ALLs were matched on an immature maturation arrest stage, which was defined as the absence of cytoplasmic or surface TCR beta protein. RUNX1 mutation status of the T-ALL cases had been determined in an earlier study. To allow a comparison of D1 versus D2 segments, the RUNX1 wildtype T-ALLs were chosen so that each carried at least incomplete clonal TCR beta rearrangements. The RUNX1-mutated T-ALLs covered a wider range of maturation arrest stages, including cases that were arrested before TCR beta rearrangement began.

The full study reports these points: TCR beta J1 cluster usage was similar between RUNX1-mutated and wildtype T-ALLs, with no significant difference. Because too few clonal rearrangements were available, TCR beta CDR3 length and D segment truncation in T-ALLs could not be evaluated. Clonal TCR beta rearrangements were carried by fewer RUNX1-mutated T-ALLs (approximately 66%) than has been reported for T-ALL generally (over 75%). TCR beta D1 segment usage did not differ significantly between RUNX1-mutated (83%) and wildtype (roughly 60%) T-ALL clonal rearrangements.

For oncotyping and quantification of minimal residual disease, T-ALL samples were taken at diagnosis from children and adults treated according to protocol. According to the germline V gene, CDR1 reads MDHEN and CDR2 reads SYDVKM. Relative to germline, V is missing 8 bases and J is missing 11 bases, with 17 bases of the junction outside any gene match. The CDR3 covers 14 residues, taking in both the cysteine and the phenylalanine. Only CDR3 DNA is held: 42 bases, read in frame from base 1. The library was produced with PCR. TCRdb records Illumina MiSeq as the sequencer. TCR beta DJ and VDJ rearrangements were characterized by next generation amplicon sequencing. The source study handled its data this way. The Vidjil software was applied to the amplicon sequencing data to identify clonal TCR beta rearrangements. TCR beta rearrangement characteristics of the RUNX1-mutated and wildtype groups were compared using two-tailed Fisher exact tests. TCRdb reprocessing: public reads trimmed at Q25 with fastp, clones called with MiXCR, in-frame beta chains kept. Merged by CDR3 protein, the rows form single entries marked with the most common genes and DNA. It is TCRdb's table, rather than the study itself, that gives the V and J calls and clone size. A total of about 110 distinct CDR3 sequences appear in this sample, 53% of them only once. Around 84% of the sample comes from the top ten.

Sequenced input: blood. The chain joins TRBV28 to TRBJ1-1; the junction holds 7 bases that match TRBD1. This TCR was recovered from a male donor with T-cell acute lymphoblastic leukemia. The DNA sequence is given as TGTGCCAGCCTGAGACAGGGTCTGGCCCCTGGGGCTTTCTTT. Its translation reads: CASLRQGLAPGAFF.